This T cell receptor beta chain was identified during a study of OX40 agonist ivuxolimab in advanced cancers. The method was immunoSEQ multiplex PCR; TCRdb's version includes in-frame clones alone and lacks a portion of them. The sample lists about 40,000 clones; more than 75% were seen once. With 5 bases removed from V and 5 bases from J, the gap between germline ends came to 15 bases. The CDR3 consists of 15 residues. From germline, CDR1 is SGHTA and CDR2 FQGTGA. The origin of this receptor is an adult with an advanced solid tumor such as melanoma, head and neck, liver or kidney cancer. The sample here was CD4+ or CD8+ T cells sorted from blood, taken in a trial of the OX40 agonist ivuxolimab. The chain has TRBV7-3 and TRBJ2-2; D gene uncertain. CDR3 amino acids: CASSATSSETGELFF. CDR3 DNA sequence: TGTGCCAGCAGCGCCACATCGTCGGAGACCGGGGAGCTGTTTTTT.